This TCR beta chain was sequenced during a study of T cells in Graves' hyperthyroidism and ophthalmopathy. RNA transcripts were the template for amplifying TCR beta CDR3 regions. First-round RT-PCR of the TCR CDR3 relied on the HTBI primer set. MiXCR, run by TCRdb on the multiplex PCR reads, gives a single entry per CDR3 protein. This table has under 700,000 distinct CDR3 sequences, 35% to 55% appearing once. This sequence originates from a woman under 30 with Graves' hyperthyroidism. The sequencing input was peripheral blood or thyroid tissue (not recorded which).

DNA of the CDR3: TGCGCCAGCAGCTTGGGATCCAGCGGAGGAACCGGGGAGCTGTTTTTT. This translates into CASSLGSSGGTGELFF. The chain recombines TRBV5-1 with TRBJ2-2; a possible D gene is TRBD2 (5 bases). This CDR3 has 16 residues. The V end was cut by 0 bases, the J end by 5 bases, with 14 bases between. The germline gives CDR1 SGHRS, CDR2 YFSETQ.